This record looks at one T cell receptor beta chain sequence and its context. Antigen: not known. The data derive from a study of cytomegalovirus exposure and HLA in healthy donors. The CDR3 contains 16 residues. Germline V CDR1 and CDR2: SGDLS, YYNGEE. J was trimmed by 8 bases and V by 2 bases; bases with no gene match: 12. Healthy people donating bone marrow made up the donors. Regarding the study as a whole: A few CMV-associated chains were confirmed in vitro to be specific for CMV antigens. Association with HLA alleles at 0.05 false discovery rate was found for some 18,000 TCR beta sequences in a later analysis.

The primer mix had 60 Vbeta and 13 Jbeta primers. This table comes from immunoSEQ multiplex PCR, and its TCRdb copy is limited to in-frame clones, with some not included. Seen here are around 200,000 clones, 82% observed once, and the top ten hold roughly 6%. The chain joins TRBV9 to TRBJ1-2; 10 positions agree with TRBD1. Sequenced material: PBMCs. The sequence derives from a man between 35 and 55 years old in good health and CMV-seropositive. This CDR3 is CASSVGPGQGREGYTF. CDR3 nucleotide sequence: TGTGCCAGCAGCGTGGGACCGGGACAGGGGAGGGAAGGCTACACCTTC. The whole variable domain, remainder taken from reference TRBV9 and TRBJ1-2, is DSGVTQTPKHLITATGQRVTLRCSPRSGDLSVYWYQQSLDQGLQFLIQYYNGEERAKGNILERFSAQQFPDLHSELNLSSLELGDSALYFCASSVGPGQGREGYTFGSGTRLTVV.